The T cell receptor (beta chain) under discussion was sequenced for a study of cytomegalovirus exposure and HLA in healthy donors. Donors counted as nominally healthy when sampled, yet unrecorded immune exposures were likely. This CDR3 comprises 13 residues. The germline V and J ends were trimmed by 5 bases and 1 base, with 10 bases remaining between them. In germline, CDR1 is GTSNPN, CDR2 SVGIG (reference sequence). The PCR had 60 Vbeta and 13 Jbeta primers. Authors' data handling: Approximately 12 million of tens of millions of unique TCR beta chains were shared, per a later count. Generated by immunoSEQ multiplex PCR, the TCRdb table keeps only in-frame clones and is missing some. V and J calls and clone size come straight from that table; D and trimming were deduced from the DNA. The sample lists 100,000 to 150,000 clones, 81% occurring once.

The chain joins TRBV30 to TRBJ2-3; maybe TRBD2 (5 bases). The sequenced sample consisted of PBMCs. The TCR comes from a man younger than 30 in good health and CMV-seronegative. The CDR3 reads CAWELDRTDTQYF. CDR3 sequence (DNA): TGTGCCTGGGAACTAGACCGCACAGATACGCAGTATTTT. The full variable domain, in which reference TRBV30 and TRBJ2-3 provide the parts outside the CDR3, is SQTIHQWPATLVQPVGSPLSLECTVEGTSNPNLYWYRQAAGRGLQLLFYSVGIGQISSEVPQNLSASRPQDRQFILSSKKLLLSDSGFYLCAWELDRTDTQYFGPGTRLTVL.